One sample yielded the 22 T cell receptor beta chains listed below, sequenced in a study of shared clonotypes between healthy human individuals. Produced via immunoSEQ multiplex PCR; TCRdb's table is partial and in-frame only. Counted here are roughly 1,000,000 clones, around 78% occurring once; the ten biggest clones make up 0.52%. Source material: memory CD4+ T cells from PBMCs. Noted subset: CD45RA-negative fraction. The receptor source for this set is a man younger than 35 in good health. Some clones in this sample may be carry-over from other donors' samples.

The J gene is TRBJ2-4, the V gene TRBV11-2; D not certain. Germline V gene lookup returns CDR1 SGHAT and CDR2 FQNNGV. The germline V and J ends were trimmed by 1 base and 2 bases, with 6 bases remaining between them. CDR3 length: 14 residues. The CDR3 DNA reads TGTGCCAGCAGCTTAGCAGGTACCAAAAACATTCAGTACTTC. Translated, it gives CASSLAGTKNIQYF.

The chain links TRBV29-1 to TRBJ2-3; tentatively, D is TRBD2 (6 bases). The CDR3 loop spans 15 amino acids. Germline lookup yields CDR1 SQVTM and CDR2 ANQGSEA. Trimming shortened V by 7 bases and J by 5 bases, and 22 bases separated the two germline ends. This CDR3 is CSAPPGPGVIDTQYF. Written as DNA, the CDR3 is TGCAGCGCTCCCCCGGGGCCGGGAGTTATAGATACGCAGTATTTT.

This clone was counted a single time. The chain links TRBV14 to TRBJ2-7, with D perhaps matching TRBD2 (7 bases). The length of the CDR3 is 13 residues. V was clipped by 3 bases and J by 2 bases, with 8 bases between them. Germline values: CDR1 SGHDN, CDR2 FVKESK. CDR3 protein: CASSQGGPYEQYF. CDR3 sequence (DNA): TGTGCCAGCAGCCAGGGGGGGCCCTACGAGCAGTACTTC.

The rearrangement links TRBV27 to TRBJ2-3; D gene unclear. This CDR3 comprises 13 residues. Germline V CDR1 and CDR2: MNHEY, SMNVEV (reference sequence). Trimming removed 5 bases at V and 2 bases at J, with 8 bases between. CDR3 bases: TGTGCCAGCAGTGCCGGCATCACAGATACGCAGTATTTT. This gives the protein CASSAGITDTQYF.

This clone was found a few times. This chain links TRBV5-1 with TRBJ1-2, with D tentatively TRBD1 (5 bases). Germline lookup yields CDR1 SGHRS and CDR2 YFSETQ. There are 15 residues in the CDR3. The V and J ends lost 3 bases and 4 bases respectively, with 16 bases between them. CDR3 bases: TGCGCCAGCAGCTCTACTCCGGGACTGGTCTATGGCTACACCTTC. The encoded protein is CASSSTPGLVYGYTF.

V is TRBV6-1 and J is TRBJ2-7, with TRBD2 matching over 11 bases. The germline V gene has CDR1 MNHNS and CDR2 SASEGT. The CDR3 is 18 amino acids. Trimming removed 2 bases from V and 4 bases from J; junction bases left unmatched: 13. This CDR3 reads CASSETPRTSGSKYEQYF. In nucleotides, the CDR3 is TGTGCCAGCAGTGAAACCCCCAGAACTAGCGGGAGTAAGTACGAGCAGTACTTC.

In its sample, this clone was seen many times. As DNA, the CDR3 is TGTGCCAGCAGCGCAACTTGGGCGCTAGCGGCGGGAGGGCCCAATGAGCAGTTCTTC. Protein: CASSATWALAAGGPNEQFF. The chain couples TRBV9 to TRBJ2-1; 9 nucleotides line up with TRBD2. The length of the CDR3 is 19 residues. Trimming took 3 bases from V and 6 from J; bases not matched to a gene: 19. Germline CDR1 reads SGDLS; CDR2 reads YYNGEE.

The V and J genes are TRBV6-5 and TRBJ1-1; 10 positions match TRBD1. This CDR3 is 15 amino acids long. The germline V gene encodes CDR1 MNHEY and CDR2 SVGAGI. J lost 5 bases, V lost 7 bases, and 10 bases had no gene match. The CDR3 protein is CASIPPGTGETEAFF. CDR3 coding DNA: TGTGCCAGCATTCCTCCTGGGACAGGGGAAACTGAAGCTTTCTTT.

The CDR3 DNA reads as TGTGCCAGCAGCCCCTCGGGACACGGGGGAGAGACCCAGTACTTC. Translating gives CASSPSGHGGETQYF. The V call is TRBV7-9, the J call TRBJ2-5; D may correspond to TRBD1 or TRBD2 (6 bases each). Germline-derived CDR1 and CDR2 are SEHNR and FQNEAQ (reference sequence). CDR3 length: 15 amino acids. Trimming cost V 5 bases and J 4 bases, with 17 bases left between them.

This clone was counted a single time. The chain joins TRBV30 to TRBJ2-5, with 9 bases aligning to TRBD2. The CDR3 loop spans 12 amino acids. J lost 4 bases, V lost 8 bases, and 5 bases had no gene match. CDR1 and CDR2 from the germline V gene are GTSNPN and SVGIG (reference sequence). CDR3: CATKAGGETQYF. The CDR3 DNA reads TGTGCCACGAAAGCGGGAGGAGAGACCCAGTACTTC.

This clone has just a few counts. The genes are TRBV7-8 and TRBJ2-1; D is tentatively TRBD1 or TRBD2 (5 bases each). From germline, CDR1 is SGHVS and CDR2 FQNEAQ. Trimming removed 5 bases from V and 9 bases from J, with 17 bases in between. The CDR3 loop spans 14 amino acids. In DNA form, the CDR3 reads TGTGCCAGCAGCATCCTTGGGGAGCAGGGTGAGCAGTTCTTC. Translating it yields CASSILGEQGEQFF.

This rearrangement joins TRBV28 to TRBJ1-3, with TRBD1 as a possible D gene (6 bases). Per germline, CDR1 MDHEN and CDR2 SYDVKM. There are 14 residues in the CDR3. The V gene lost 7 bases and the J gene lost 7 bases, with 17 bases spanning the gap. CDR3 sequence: CASTSGTQGNTIYF. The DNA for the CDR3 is TGTGCCAGCACATCCGGGACTCAGGGGAACACCATATATTTT.

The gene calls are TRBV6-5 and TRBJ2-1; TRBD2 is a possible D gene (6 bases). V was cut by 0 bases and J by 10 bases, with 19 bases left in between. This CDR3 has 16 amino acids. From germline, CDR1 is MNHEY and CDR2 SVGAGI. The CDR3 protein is CASSYSTAGGRSEQFF. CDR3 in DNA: TGTGCCAGCAGTTACTCGACGGCCGGGGGTCGCTCGGAGCAGTTCTTC.

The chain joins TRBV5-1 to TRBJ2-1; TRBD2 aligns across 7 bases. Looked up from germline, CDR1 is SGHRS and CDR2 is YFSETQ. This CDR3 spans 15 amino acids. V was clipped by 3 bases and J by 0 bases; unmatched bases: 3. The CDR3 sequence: CASSSSGPSYNEQFF. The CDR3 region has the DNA TGCGCCAGCAGCTCTAGCGGCCCCTCCTACAATGAGCAGTTCTTC.

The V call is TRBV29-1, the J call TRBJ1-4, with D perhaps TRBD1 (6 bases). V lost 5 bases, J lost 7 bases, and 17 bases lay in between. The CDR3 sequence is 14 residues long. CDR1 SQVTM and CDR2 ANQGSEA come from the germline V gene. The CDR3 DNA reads TGCAGCGTTCCAAATGCCGGGGGCTCTGAAAAACTGTTTTTT. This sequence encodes CSVPNAGGSEKLFF.

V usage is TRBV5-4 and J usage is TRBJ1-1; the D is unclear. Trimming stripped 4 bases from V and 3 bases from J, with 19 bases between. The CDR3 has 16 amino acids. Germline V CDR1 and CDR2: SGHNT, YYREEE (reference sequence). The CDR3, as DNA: TGTGCCAGCAGCCCATCGGGGAGGACTTTGGACACTGAAGCTTTCTTT. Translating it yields CASSPSGRTLDTEAFF.

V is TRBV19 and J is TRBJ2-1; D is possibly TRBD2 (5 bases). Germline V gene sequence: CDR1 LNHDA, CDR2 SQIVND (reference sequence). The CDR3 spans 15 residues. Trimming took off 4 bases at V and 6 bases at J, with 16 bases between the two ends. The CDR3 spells CASSTPLAASNEQFF. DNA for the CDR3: TGTGCCAGTAGTACGCCCCTAGCCGCTTCCAATGAGCAGTTCTTC.

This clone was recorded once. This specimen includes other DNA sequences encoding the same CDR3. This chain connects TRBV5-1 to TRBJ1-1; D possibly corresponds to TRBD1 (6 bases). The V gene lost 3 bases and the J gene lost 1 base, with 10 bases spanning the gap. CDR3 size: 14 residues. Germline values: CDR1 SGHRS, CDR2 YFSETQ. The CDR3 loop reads CASSSRTANTEAFF. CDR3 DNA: TGCGCCAGCAGCTCCCGGACAGCGAACACTGAAGCTTTCTTT.

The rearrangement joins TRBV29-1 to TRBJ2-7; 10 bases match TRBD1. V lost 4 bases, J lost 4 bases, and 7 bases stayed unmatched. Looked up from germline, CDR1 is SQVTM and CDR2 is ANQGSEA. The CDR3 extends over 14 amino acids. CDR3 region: CSVATWDRGYEQYF. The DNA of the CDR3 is TGCAGCGTTGCAACTTGGGACAGGGGATACGAGCAGTACTTC.

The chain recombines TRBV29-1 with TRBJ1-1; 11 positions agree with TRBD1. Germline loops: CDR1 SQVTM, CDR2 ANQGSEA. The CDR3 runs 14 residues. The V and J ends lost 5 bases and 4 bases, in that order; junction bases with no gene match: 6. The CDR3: CSVTGQGAPTEAFF. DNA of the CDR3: TGCAGCGTTACAGGACAGGGGGCGCCCACTGAAGCTTTCTTT.

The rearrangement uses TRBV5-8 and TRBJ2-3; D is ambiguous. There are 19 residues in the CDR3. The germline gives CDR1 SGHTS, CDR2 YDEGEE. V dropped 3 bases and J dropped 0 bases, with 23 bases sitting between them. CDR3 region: CASSSIYSFPISSTDTQYF. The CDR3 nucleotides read TGTGCCAGCAGCTCGATCTACTCCTTCCCCATATCTAGCACAGATACGCAGTATTTT. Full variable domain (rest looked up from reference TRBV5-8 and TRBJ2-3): EAGVTQSPTHLIKTRGQQATLRCSPISGHTSVYWYQQALGLGLQFLLWYDEGEERNRGNFPPRFSGRQFPNYSSELNVNALELEDSALYLCASSSIYSFPISSTDTQYFGPGTRLTVL.

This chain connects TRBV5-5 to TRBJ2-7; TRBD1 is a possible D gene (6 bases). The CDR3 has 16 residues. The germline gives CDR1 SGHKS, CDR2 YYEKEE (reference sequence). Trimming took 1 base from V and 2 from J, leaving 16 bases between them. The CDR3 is CASSLLGNREAYEQYF. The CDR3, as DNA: TGTGCCAGCAGCTTGTTAGGCAACAGGGAAGCCTACGAGCAGTACTTC.